The clone carrying this T cell receptor beta chain was counted only a few times. Its antigen is unidentified. These data originate in a study of T cells after yellow fever vaccination. TCRdb ran MiXCR on the 5' RACE reads and lists one entry per CDR3 protein. The sample carries under 550,000 distinct CDR3 sequences, about a fifth recorded once. Germline V gene data show CDR1 as GTSNPN and CDR2 as SVGIG (reference sequence). The CDR3 contains 13 residues. V shed 3 bases and J shed 6 bases, with 12 bases lying between them. Points from the study as a whole: The presence of abundant clonotypes contaminating from the bulk population was possible in FACS-sorted repertoires.

The starting material was PBMCs, obtained about 21 days after the first yellow fever vaccination. The chain employs TRBV30 and TRBJ2-1; D is ambiguous. This receptor was identified in a man between 18 and 29 years old who received the YFV17D yellow fever vaccine. In nucleotides, the CDR3 is TGTGCCTGGAGAGAGAGTTTTGTCAATGAGCAGTTCTTC. It encodes CAWRESFVNEQFF.